The 15 T cell receptor beta chains listed next were all sequenced from one sample in a study of blood T cells in healthy people across ages. Sample-barcoded 5' priming and a J-beta primer mix drove a second PCR of roughly 7 to 11 cycles. TCRdb re-analysed the 5' RACE reads in MiXCR, keeping a single row per CDR3 protein. The sample records 450,000 to 700,000 distinct CDR3 sequences, approximately 27% being singletons. Sequenced input: blood. These TCRs come from a woman between 70 and 85 years old in good health.

This clonotype was detected a few times. J is TRBJ2-7 and V is TRBV7-9; TRBD2 agrees at 7 bases. The CDR3 contains 15 residues. CDR1 is SEHNR, CDR2 FQNEAQ, per germline (reference sequence). Losses at the gene ends were 5 bases for V and 2 bases for J; bases not matched to a gene: 9. The CDR3 reads CASSVASGLTYEQYF. The CDR3 DNA follows: TGTGCCAGCAGCGTCGCTAGCGGACTAACCTACGAGCAGTACTTC.

The chain has TRBV4-3 and TRBJ2-2; 7 bases agree with TRBD1. The germline gives CDR1 LGHNA, CDR2 YSLEER. Unmatched junction bases numbered 7, after V lost 0 bases and J lost 6 bases. CDR3 length: 16 residues. The CDR3 sequence: CASSQDFRQGPGELFF. CDR3 DNA: TGCGCCAGCAGCCAAGATTTCCGACAGGGTCCCGGGGAGCTGTTTTTT.

Concerning this clonotype itself: Sequence at one end of the junction differs from germline and may be a read error. This chain joins TRBV4-3 and TRBJ1-1; D remains ambiguous. CDR1 and CDR2 from the germline V gene are LGHNA and YSLEER. The CDR3 contains 15 residues. The CDR3 region is CASSQAFSRNTEALF. The CDR3 DNA reads as TGCGCCAGCAGCCAAGCGTTTTCCCGTAACACTGAAGCTCTCTTT.

The V and J genes are TRBV12-3 or TRBV12-4 and TRBJ1-5; the D gene is possibly TRBD1 (6 bases). The CDR3 spans 15 residues. V gave up 2 bases and J gave up 2 bases, with 10 bases separating them. The CDR3: CASSLMGAGNQPQHF. The CDR3 DNA reads as TGTGCCAGCAGTTTAATGGGGGCCGGCAATCAGCCCCAGCATTTT.

V is TRBV20-1 and J is TRBJ2-1; D not certain. The CDR3 contains 13 residues. The V gene's germline CDR1 is DFQATT and CDR2 SNEGSKA (reference sequence). V lost 5 bases and J 2 bases, leaving 10 bases between the germline ends. CDR3 protein: CSAPRRTYNEQFF. Written as DNA, the CDR3 is TGCAGTGCTCCTAGGAGAACCTACAATGAGCAGTTCTTC.

Only a few counts were recorded for this clonotype. V and J are TRBV20-1 and TRBJ2-6; 11 bases agree with TRBD1. The CDR3 is made up of 16 amino acids. V lost 6 bases and J lost 6; bases outside the gene matches: 10. Germline CDR1 and CDR2: DFQATT and SNEGSKA (reference sequence). CDR3 residues: CSAPDRGQPEANVLTF. CDR3 nucleotide sequence: TGCAGTGCCCCGGACAGGGGGCAACCTGAGGCCAACGTCCTGACTTTC.

The chain links TRBV11-2 to TRBJ2-3; 9 bases are a match to TRBD1. V lost 3 bases, J lost 5 bases, and 15 bases stayed unmatched. This CDR3 is 18 amino acids long. Germline V gene data show CDR1 as SGHAT and CDR2 as FQNNGV. The DNA for the CDR3 is TGTGCCAGCAGCTTTGTCGGGACAGGGACCTTAAAACGAGATACGCAGTATTTT. As protein: CASSFVGTGTLKRDTQYF.

This clonotype was detected many times. The chain uses TRBV10-3 and TRBJ2-5; D ambiguous. This CDR3 has 12 amino acids. Germline assignment: CDR1 ENHRY and CDR2 SYGVKD. Trimming took 3 bases from V and 4 from J, leaving 6 bases between them. As DNA, the CDR3 is TGTGCCATCAGTGACTACGGAGAGACCCAGTACTTC. Translating it yields CAISDYGETQYF.

This clonotype was found a few times. This chain connects TRBV12-5 to TRBJ1-5; the match to TRBD1 covers 11 bases. This CDR3 spans 16 amino acids. Germline trimming cut 1 base from V and 5 bases from J; bases unmatched to any gene: 4. Per the germline V gene, CDR1 is LGHNT and CDR2 is FRNRAP. The CDR3 bases are TGTGCTAGTGGTTTGGGAGGGACAGGGGGACATCAGCCCCAGCATTTT. The encoded protein is CASGLGGTGGHQPQHF.

This clonotype has only a few counts. This rearrangement joins TRBV7-2 to TRBJ2-1; 8 bases line up with TRBD2. The CDR3 spans 16 residues. The J segment lost 5 bases and the V segment lost 3 bases, leaving 9 bases of the junction unmatched. The germline V gene has CDR1 SGHTA and CDR2 FQGNSA. The CDR3 region has the DNA TGTGCCAGCAGCTTCTCCGGGACTAGACGTGACAATGAGCAGTTCTTC. Its translation: CASSFSGTRRDNEQFF.

This clonotype appeared a few times. The J gene is TRBJ2-3, the V gene TRBV7-9, with 7 bases that match TRBD2. The trim removed 5 bases at V and 3 bases at J, leaving 11 bases unmatched. The CDR3 has 16 amino acids. CDR1 SEHNR and CDR2 FQNEAQ come from the germline V gene (reference sequence). CDR3 protein: CASSHPRDYPTDTQYF. Written as DNA, the CDR3 is TGTGCCAGCAGCCACCCCCGGGACTACCCGACAGATACGCAGTATTTT.

The J gene is TRBJ1-2, the V gene TRBV24-1; D uncertain. The CDR3 has 13 residues. CDR1 is KGHDR and CDR2 is SFDVKD in the germline V gene. V was cut by 4 bases and J by 4 bases, with 9 bases left in between. CDR3 DNA sequence: TGTGCCACCAGTGACCGCGCGGCCTATGGCTACACCTTC. It yields the protein CATSDRAAYGYTF.

This sequence joins TRBV10-3 and TRBJ2-1; D call uncertain. Judging by the DNA end, TRBJ2-5 fits better; the J call may be wrong. Per germline, CDR1 ENHRY and CDR2 SYGVKD. CDR3 size: 13 residues. The CDR3 DNA is TGTGCCATCAGTCTCGACGGGCGGGAGACCCAGTACTTC. Translation gives CAISLDGRETQYF.

This clonotype was seen ten or more times. The rearrangement joins TRBV10-3 to TRBJ2-5, with a possible D match to TRBD1 (5 bases). Trimming shortened V by 8 bases and J by 0 bases, and 16 bases separated the two germline ends. CDR3 length equals 15 residues. Germline loops: CDR1 ENHRY, CDR2 SYGVKD. For the CDR3, the DNA is TGTGCCATCGGGTCCCGAACAGGTGACCAAGAGACCCAGTACTTC. Protein: CAIGSRTGDQETQYF.

This clonotype was detected a few times. Mismatch with germline at one junction end may stem from a read error. The chain recombines TRBV5-1 with TRBJ1-1; perhaps TRBD1 as D (5 bases). The CDR3 runs to 15 residues. The germline V gene has CDR1 SGHRS and CDR2 YFSETQ. For the CDR3, the DNA is TGCGCCGGCAGCTCCACAGTGGGGCAAAACACTGAAGCTTTCTTT. Translated, it gives CAGSSTVGQNTEAFF.